This TCR beta chain was obtained from a study of PD-L1 blockade in urothelial cancer. Across the study: Atezolizumab was started by patients around 2014 at 1,200 mg intravenously every 3 weeks. Regarding the study as a whole: Below-median blood TCR clonality before treatment forecast better survival.

Specified time point: pretreatment peripheral blood. Each individual provided 1 to 8 samples (taken pretreatment and on-treatment). Germline-derived CDR1 and CDR2 are SQVTM and ANQGSEA. This CDR3 contains 17 residues. Trimming cost V 4 bases and J 3 bases; bases outside gene matches: 16. As concerns this clone: Its antigen remains unknown.

Synthetic TCR analog templates were spiked into all PCRs individually. Sequencing used immunoSEQ multiplex PCR; TCRdb keeps in-frame clones, though not all of them. The sample includes under 50,000 clones, around 86% seen only once; the top ten take approximately 1.5%. Source: PBMCs, taken around atezolizumab (anti-PD-L1) treatment. This TCR derives from a man in his forties or fifties with urothelial cancer. V and J are TRBV29-1 and TRBJ1-1, with 8 bases aligning to TRBD1. The CDR3 here is CSVGCYQGAFADTEAFF. CDR3 nucleotide sequence: TGCAGCGTTGGCTGCTATCAGGGGGCCTTCGCGGACACTGAAGCTTTCTTT.